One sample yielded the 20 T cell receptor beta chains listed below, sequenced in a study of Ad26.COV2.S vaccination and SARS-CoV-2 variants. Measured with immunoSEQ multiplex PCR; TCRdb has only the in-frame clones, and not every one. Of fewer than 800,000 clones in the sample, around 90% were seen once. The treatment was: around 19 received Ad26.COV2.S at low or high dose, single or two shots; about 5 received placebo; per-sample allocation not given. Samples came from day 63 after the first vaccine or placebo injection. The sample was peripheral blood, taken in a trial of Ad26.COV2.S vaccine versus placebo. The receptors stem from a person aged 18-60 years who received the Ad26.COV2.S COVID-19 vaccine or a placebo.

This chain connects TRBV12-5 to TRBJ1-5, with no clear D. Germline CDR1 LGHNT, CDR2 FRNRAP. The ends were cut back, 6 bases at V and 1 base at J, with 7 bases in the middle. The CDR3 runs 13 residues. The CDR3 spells CASGVVSNQPQHF. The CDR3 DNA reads TGTGCTAGTGGCGTGGTAAGCAATCAGCCCCAGCATTTT.

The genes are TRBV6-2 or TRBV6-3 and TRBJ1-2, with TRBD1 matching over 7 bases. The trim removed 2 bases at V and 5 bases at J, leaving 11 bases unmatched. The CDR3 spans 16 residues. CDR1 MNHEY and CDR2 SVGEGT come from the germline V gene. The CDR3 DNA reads TGTGCCAGCAGTTACGGTTCCGGGACAGACACTTATGGCTACACCTTC. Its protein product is CASSYGSGTDTYGYTF.

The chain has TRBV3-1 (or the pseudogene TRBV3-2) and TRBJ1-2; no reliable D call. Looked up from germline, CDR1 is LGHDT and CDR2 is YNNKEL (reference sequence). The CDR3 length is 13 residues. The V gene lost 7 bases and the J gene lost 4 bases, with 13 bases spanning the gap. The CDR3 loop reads CASTGHQVYGYTF. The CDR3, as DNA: TGTGCCAGCACCGGGCACCAAGTCTATGGCTACACCTTC.

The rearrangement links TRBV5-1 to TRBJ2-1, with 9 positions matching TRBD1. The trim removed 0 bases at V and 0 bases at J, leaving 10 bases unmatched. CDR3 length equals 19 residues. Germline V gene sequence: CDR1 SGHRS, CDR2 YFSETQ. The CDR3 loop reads CASSLEGQGIPSSYNEQFF. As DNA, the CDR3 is TGCGCCAGCAGCTTGGAAGGACAGGGGATCCCGAGCTCCTACAATGAGCAGTTCTTC.

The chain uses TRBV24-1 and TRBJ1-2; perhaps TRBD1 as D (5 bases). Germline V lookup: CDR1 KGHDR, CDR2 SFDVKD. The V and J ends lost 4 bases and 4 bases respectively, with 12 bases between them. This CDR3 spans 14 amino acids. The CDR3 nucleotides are TGTGCCACCAGTGACCCAGGGTATACCTATGGCTACACCTTC. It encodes CATSDPGYTYGYTF.

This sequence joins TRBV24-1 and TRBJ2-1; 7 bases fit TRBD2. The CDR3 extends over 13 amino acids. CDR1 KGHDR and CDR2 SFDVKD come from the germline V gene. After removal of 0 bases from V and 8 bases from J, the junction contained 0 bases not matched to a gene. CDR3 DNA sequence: TGTGCCACCAGTGATTTGCGGGGGGATGAGCAGTTCTTC. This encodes CATSDLRGDEQFF.

The DNA for the CDR3 is TGTGCCAGCAGCTCGACTAGCGGGGGCTTGGGGGAGCAGTACTTC. The encoded protein is CASSSTSGGLGEQYF. V gene TRBV7-9 combines with J gene TRBJ2-7; TRBD2 aligns across 12 bases. With V trimmed by 4 bases and J by 7 bases, 8 bases remained unmatched. Germline assignment: CDR1 SEHNR and CDR2 FQNEAQ (reference sequence). This CDR3 region has 15 residues.

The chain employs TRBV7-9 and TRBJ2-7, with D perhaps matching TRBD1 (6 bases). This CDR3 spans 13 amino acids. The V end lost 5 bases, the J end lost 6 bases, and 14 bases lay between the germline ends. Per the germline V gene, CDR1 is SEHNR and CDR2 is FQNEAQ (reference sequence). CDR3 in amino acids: CASSQTGQSEQYF. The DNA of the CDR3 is TGTGCCAGCAGCCAGACTGGACAGAGCGAGCAGTACTTC. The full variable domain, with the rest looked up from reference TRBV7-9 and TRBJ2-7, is DTGVSQNPRHKITKRGQNVTFRCDPISEHNRLYWYRQTLGQGPEFLTYFQNEAQLEKSRLLSDRFSAERPKGSFSTLEIQRTEQGDSAMYLCASSQTGQSEQYFGPGTRLTVT.

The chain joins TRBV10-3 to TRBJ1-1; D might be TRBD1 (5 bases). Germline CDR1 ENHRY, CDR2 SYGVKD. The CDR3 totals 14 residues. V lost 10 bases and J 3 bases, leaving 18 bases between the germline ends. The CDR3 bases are TGTGCCACCTCCCAGACCCTGGGGGACACTGAAGCTTTCTTT. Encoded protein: CATSQTLGDTEAFF.

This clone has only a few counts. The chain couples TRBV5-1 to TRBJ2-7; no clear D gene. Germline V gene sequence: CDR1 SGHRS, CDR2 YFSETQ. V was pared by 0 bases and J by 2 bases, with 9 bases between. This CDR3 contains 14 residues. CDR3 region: CASSLAFSTYEQYF. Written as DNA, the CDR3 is TGCGCCAGCAGCTTGGCCTTTAGTACCTACGAGCAGTACTTC.

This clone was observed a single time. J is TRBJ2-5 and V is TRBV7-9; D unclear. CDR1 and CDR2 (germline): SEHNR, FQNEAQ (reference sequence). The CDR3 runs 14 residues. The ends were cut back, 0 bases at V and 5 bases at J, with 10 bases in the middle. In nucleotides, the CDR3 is TGTGCCAGCAGCTTAGCGACCCTTCGGGAGACCCAGTACTTC. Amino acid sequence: CASSLATLRETQYF.

CDR3 in amino acids: CASSEGVISNQPQHF. In DNA form, the CDR3 reads TGTGCCAGCAGTGAAGGGGTGATTAGCAATCAGCCCCAGCATTTT. V is TRBV2 and J is TRBJ1-5; the D is unclear. The CDR3 runs 15 residues. Trimming removed 1 base at V and 0 bases at J, with 7 bases between. Germline CDR1 SNHLY, CDR2 FYNNEI.

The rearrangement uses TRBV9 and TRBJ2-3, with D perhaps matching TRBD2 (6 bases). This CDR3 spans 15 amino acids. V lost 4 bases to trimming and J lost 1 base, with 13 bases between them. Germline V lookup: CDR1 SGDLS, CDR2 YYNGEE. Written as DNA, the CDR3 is TGTGCCAGCAGCTCAAGTGGGAGGCGCACAGATACGCAGTATTTT. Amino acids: CASSSSGRRTDTQYF.

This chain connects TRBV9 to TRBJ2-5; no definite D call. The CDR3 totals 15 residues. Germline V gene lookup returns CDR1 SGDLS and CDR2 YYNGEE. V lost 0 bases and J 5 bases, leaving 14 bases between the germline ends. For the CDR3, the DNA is TGTGCCAGCAGCGTAGGAGGTCGGCCCCAGGAGACCCAGTACTTC. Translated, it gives CASSVGGRPQETQYF.

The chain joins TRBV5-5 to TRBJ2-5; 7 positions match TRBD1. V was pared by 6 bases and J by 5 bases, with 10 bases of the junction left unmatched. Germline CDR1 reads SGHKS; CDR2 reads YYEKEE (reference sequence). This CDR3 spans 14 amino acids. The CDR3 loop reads CASTLQGYRETQYF. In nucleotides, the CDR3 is TGTGCCAGCACCTTACAGGGGTACCGGGAGACCCAGTACTTC.

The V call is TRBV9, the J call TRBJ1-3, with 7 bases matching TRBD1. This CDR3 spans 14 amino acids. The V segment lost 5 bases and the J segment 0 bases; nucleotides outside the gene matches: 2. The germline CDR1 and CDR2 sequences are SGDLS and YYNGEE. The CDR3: CASRGQFSGNTIYF. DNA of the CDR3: TGTGCCAGCAGGGGACAGTTCTCTGGAAACACCATATATTTT.

The CDR3 DNA follows: TGTGCCAGCTCACCACAAACGTCATTTTTCCCTCAGCCCCAGCATTTT. This codes for CASSPQTSFFPQPQHF. The chain is built from TRBV18 and TRBJ1-5; no reliable D call. V gave up 1 base and J gave up 6 bases, with 16 bases separating them. The CDR3 spans 16 residues. CDR1 is KGHSH, CDR2 LQKENI, per germline.

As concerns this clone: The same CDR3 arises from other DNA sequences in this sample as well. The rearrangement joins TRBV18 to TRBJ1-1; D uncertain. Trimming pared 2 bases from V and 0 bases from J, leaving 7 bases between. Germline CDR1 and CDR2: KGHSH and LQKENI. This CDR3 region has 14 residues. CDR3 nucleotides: TGTGCCAGCTCACCAGTCAGTATGAACACTGAAGCTTTCTTT. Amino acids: CASSPVSMNTEAFF.

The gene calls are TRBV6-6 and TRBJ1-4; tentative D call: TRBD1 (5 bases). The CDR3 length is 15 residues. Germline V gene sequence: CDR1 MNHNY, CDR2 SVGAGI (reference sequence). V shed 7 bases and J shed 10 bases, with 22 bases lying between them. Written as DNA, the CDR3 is TGTGCCAGCACCCCGGCTCAGGGTAGAGTAGGAAAACTGTTTTTT. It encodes CASTPAQGRVGKLFF.

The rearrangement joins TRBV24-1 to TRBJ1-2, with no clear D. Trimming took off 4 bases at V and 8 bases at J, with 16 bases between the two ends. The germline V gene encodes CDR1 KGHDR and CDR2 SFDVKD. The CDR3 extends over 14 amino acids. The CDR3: CATSDPALRRGYTF. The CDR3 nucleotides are TGTGCCACCAGTGACCCGGCCCTCAGGAGAGGCTACACCTTC.